These T cell receptor beta chains were read from a single sample in a study of response to subunit inactivated influenza vaccine. Via MiXCR, TCRdb re-called the RT-PCR reads, giving one row per CDR3 protein. The data show about 620,000 distinct CDR3 sequences, over 9% seen once. The same sample was also used in a study of T cells expressing NK-cell markers.

Sequencing used PBMCs from blood, obtained on the day of vaccination. The receptors come from a man aged 45 to 65 who received an inactivated influenza vaccine. Each CDR3 is given with its conserved first and last residue. The D gene is left open where the match is weak. Clone size is stated in some rows and not others, as once, few, many or a class when expanded.

clone_size | d_call | j_call | v_call | cdr3_nt | cdr3_aa
NA | TRBD1 | TRBJ1-2 | TRBV29-1 | TGCAGCGCAGGGGACAGGCAATACTATGGCTACACCTTC | CSAGDRQYYGYTF
NA | NA | TRBJ2-1 | TRBV5-1 | TGCGCCAGCAGCTTAAGAGCGGTCTCCTACAATGAGCAGTTCTTC | CASSLRAVSYNEQFF
few | NA | TRBJ1-1 | TRBV4-3 | TGCGCCAGCAGCCAAGGGACGGGGACGGCTGAAGCTTTCTTT | CASSQGTGTAEAFF
NA | TRBD2 | TRBJ2-2 | TRBV30 | TGTGCCTGGAGGAGACTAGCGGGAGGCGGGGAGCTGTTTTTT | CAWRRLAGGGELFF
NA | TRBD2 | TRBJ2-1 | TRBV20-1 | TGCAGTGCTAGAGTTCTAACGGGAGGGCCGGACGCCTACAATGAGCAGTTCTTC | CSARVLTGGPDAYNEQFF
few | NA | TRBJ2-3 | TRBV6-2/TRBV6-3 | TGTGCCAGCAGTAACGTATTATCCACAGATACGCAGTATTTT | CASSNVLSTDTQYF
NA | TRBD1 | TRBJ1-1 | TRBV5-1 | TGCGCCAGCAGCCTCCGGACAGGGGGCAAAGGGACTGAAGCTTTCTTT | CASSLRTGGKGTEAFF
NA | NA | TRBJ2-4 | TRBV7-9 | TGTGCCAGCAGCTTAGCGCTGACAGCAAAAAACATTCAGTACTTC | CASSLALTAKNIQYF
few | NA | TRBJ2-3 | TRBV4-1 | TGCGCCAGCAGCCAAGTGGCGGGATCAGATACGCAGTATTTT | CASSQVAGSDTQYF
NA | TRBD2 | TRBJ2-1 | TRBV10-3 | TGTGCCATCAGGTCAGCGGGAGGTGGGAATGAGCAGTTCTTC | CAIRSAGGGNEQFF
few | TRBD1 | TRBJ2-1 | TRBV10-3 | TGTGCCATCAGTGCAGGGGGCAGGTGGGATGAGCAGTTCTTC | CAISAGGRWDEQFF
many | NA | TRBJ2-1 | TRBV28 | TGTGCCAGCAGTTTGGGGGCGGGCTACAATGAGCAGTTCTTC | CASSLGAGYNEQFF
few | NA | TRBJ2-3 | TRBV24-1 | TGTGCCACCAGTGACCCCCTCGACACCAGCACAGATACGCAGTATTTT | CATSDPLDTSTDTQYF
NA | NA | TRBJ2-2 | TRBV7-9 | TGTGCCAGCAGTAGTATGAAGGGGCCCGAGACCGGGGAGCTGTTTTTT | CASSSMKGPETGELFF
NA | NA | TRBJ1-1 | TRBV5-1 | TGCGCCAGCAGTTCGAGACAGAGTAGAGACACTGAAGCTTTCTTT | CASSSRQSRDTEAFF
NA | TRBD2 | TRBJ2-1 | TRBV5-4 | TGTGCCAGCAGAATCCCCACTAGCGGGAACAATGAGCAGTTCTTC | CASRIPTSGNNEQFF
NA | NA | TRBJ2-7 | TRBV11-2 | TGTGCCAGCAGCACCGACGGTATAGTCCTATACTACGAGCAGTACTTC | CASSTDGIVLYYEQYF
NA | TRBD2 | TRBJ2-7 | TRBV10-3 | TGTGCCATCAGTGATAGGGCTAGCGGGACCTACGAGCAGTACTTC | CAISDRASGTYEQYF
few | NA | TRBJ2-7 | TRBV12-3/TRBV12-4 | TGTGCCAGCAGTTCCAAGGGTTCGCGGGGCGAGCAGTACTTC | CASSSKGSRGEQYF
few | TRBD2 | TRBJ2-7 | TRBV18 | TGTGCCAGCGAAGCGGGAGAGGCCTACGAGCAGTACTTC | CASEAGEAYEQYF
NA | NA | TRBJ2-7 | TRBV12-3/TRBV12-4 | TGTGCCAGCAGTTTAGTGGTCGAGCAGTACTTC | CASSLVVEQYF
NA | NA | TRBJ2-2 | TRBV12-3/TRBV12-4 | TGTGCCAGCAGTTTCCTAGCGTCTTACACCGGGGAGCTGTTTTTT | CASSFLASYTGELFF
few | TRBD2 | TRBJ2-7 | TRBV6-5 | TGTGCCAGCAGTTACGCCCTAGCGGGAGACTACGAGCAGTACTTC | CASSYALAGDYEQYF
few | TRBD2 | TRBJ2-2 | TRBV11-1 | TGTGCCAGCAGCTTAGCGCGTCGTGGACTAGCAAGAAAAAACGGGGAATACACCGGGGAGCTGTTTTTT | CASSLARRGLARKNGEYTGELFF
many | NA | TRBJ2-5 | TRBV5-1 | TGCGCCAGCAGATTGACAGCACAAGAGACCCAGTACTTC | CASRLTAQETQYF
few | NA | TRBJ2-7 | TRBV7-2 | TGTGCCAGCAGCTTAGAGCGGATCTCCTACGAGCAGTACTTC | CASSLERISYEQYF
few | TRBD1 | TRBJ2-7 | TRBV15 | TGTGCCACCAGCAGATCAGGGACAGGGAACTACGAGCAGTACTTC | CATSRSGTGNYEQYF
NA | TRBD1 | TRBJ1-2 | TRBV12-3/TRBV12-4 | TGTGCCAGCAGTGATGTCGACAGGGAGGGTGGCTACACCTTC | CASSDVDREGGYTF
NA | NA | TRBJ1-5 | TRBV20-1 | TGCAGTGCTGTCAGGGGACAAAGAAATCAGCCCCAGCATTTT | CSAVRGQRNQPQHF
many | TRBD2 | TRBJ2-7 | TRBV29-1 | TGCAGCGTTGGGGCGGGAGACGACGAGCAGTACTTC | CSVGAGDDEQYF
many | NA | TRBJ2-2 | TRBV12-3/TRBV12-4 | TGTGCCAGCAGTGCAACAGGGTACACCGGGGAGCTGTTTTTT | CASSATGYTGELFF
NA | NA | TRBJ2-5 | TRBV7-2 | TGTGCCAGCAGCACCTTAGGTGGAGGGGATTCGGAGACCCAGTACTTC | CASSTLGGGDSETQYF
NA | NA | TRBJ2-1 | TRBV5-1 | TGCGCCAGCAGCTTCGGTTATGGGGCGAATGAGCAGTTCTTC | CASSFGYGANEQFF
NA | TRBD2 | TRBJ2-7 | TRBV5-1 | TGCGCCAGCAGCTCGGGACTAGCGGATCCCGAGCAGTACTTC | CASSSGLADPEQYF
NA | NA | TRBJ2-7 | TRBV30 | TGTGCCTGGAGCCCAGGTAACTCCTACGAGCAGTACTTC | CAWSPGNSYEQYF
many | NA | TRBJ2-7 | TRBV5-6 | TGTGCCAGCAGCTTCGCGAGGGGACTCGTCGCCGAGCAGTACTTC | CASSFARGLVAEQYF
NA | NA | TRBJ2-1 | TRBV7-9 | TGTGCCAGCAGCTTAAGTCGGGAGTGGAATGAGCAGTTCTTC | CASSLSREWNEQFF
NA | TRBD2 | TRBJ2-1 | TRBV10-3 | TGTGCCATCAGCAGCGGGATGGGCAATGAGCAGTTCTTC | CAISSGMGNEQFF
few | NA | TRBJ2-5 | TRBV10-3 | TGTGCCATCAGTGCCCCCCCACTAGTATCAGGGAGGGAGACCCAGTACTTC | CAISAPPLVSGRETQYF
few | NA | TRBJ2-6 | TRBV10-3 | TGTGCCATCAGTGAGAAAGGGCCTGGGGCCAACGTCCTGACTTTC | CAISEKGPGANVLTF
NA | TRBD2 | TRBJ2-2 | TRBV20-1 | TGCAGTGCTCCCGGGACTAGCGGGACAGCGAACACCGGGGAGCTGTTTTTT | CSAPGTSGTANTGELFF
NA | TRBD2 | TRBJ2-1 | TRBV10-3 | TGTGCCATCCGGACTAGCGGGGGGGACAATGAGCAGTTCTTC | CAIRTSGGDNEQFF
NA | NA | TRBJ1-5 | TRBV28 | TGTGCCAGCAGTTTCTTGGGGTACGGCAATCAGCCCCAGCATTTT | CASSFLGYGNQPQHF
few | NA | TRBJ1-2 | TRBV7-2 | TGTGCCAGCAGCGAACAGGGTCCCTATGGCTACACCTTC | CASSEQGPYGYTF
NA | NA | TRBJ2-7 | TRBV10-3 | TGTGCCATCAGTGAGGGGGCACTCTCCTACGAGCAGTACTTC | CAISEGALSYEQYF
few | NA | TRBJ2-5 | TRBV14 | TGTGCCAGCAGCCAAGCCCGGTCAGGGACCCAGTACTTC | CASSQARSGTQYF
few | NA | TRBJ2-7 | TRBV3-1 | TGTGCCAGCAGCCAAGTCGAGAACGAGCAGTACTTC | CASSQVENEQYF